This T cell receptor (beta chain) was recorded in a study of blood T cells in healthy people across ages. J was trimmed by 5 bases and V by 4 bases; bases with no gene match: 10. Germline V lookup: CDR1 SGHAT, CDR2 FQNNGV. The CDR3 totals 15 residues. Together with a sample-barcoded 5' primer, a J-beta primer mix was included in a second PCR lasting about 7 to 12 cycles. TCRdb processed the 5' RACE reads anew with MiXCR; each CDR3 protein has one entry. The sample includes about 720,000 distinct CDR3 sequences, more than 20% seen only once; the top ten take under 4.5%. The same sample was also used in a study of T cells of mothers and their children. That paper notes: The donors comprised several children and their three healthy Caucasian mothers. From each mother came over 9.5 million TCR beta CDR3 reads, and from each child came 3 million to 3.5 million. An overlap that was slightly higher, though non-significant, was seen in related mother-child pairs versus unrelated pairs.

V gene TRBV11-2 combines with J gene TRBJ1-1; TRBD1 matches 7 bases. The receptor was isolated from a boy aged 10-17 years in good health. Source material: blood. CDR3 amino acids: CASSSSGGGWTEAFF. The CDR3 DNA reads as TGTGCCAGCAGCTCATCAGGGGGAGGGTGGACTGAAGCTTTCTTT. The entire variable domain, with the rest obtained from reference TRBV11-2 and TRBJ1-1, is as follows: EAGVAQSPRYKIIEKRQSVAFWCNPISGHATLYWYQQILGQGPKLLIQFQNNGVVDDSQLPKDRFSAERLKGVDSTLKIQPAKLEDSAVYLCASSSSGGGWTEAFFGQGTRLTVV.